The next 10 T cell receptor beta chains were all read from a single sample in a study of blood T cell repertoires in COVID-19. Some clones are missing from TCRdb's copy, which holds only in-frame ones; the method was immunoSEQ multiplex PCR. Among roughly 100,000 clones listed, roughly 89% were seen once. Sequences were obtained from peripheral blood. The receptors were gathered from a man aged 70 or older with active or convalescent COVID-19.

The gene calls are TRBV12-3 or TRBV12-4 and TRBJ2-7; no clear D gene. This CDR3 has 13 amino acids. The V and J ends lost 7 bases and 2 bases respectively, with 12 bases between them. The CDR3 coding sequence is TGTGCCAGCACCATCGGCGGTACCTACGAGCAGTACTTC. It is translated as CASTIGGTYEQYF.

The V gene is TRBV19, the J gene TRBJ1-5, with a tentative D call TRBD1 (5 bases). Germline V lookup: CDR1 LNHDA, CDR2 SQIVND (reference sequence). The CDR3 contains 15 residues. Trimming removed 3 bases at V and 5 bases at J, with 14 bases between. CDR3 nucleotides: TGTGCCAGTAGTATGACAGCACAAGACCATCAGCCCCAGCATTTT. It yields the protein CASSMTAQDHQPQHF.

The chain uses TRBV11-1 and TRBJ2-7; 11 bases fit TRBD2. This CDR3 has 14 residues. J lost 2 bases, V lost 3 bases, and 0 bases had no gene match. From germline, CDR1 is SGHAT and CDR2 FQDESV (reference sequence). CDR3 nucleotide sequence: TGTGCCAGCAGCTTTAGCGGGGGGGCCTACGAGCAGTACTTC. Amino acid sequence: CASSFSGGAYEQYF.

CDR3 sequence: CASSLNGLAGGIEQFF. The CDR3 coding sequence is TGCGCCAGCAGCTTAAACGGACTAGCGGGGGGTATAGAGCAGTTCTTC. The chain uses TRBV5-1 and TRBJ2-1, with 14 positions matching TRBD2. V was pared by 2 bases and J by 10 bases, with 8 bases of the junction left unmatched. Germline CDR1 is SGHRS and CDR2 is YFSETQ. The CDR3 spans 16 residues.

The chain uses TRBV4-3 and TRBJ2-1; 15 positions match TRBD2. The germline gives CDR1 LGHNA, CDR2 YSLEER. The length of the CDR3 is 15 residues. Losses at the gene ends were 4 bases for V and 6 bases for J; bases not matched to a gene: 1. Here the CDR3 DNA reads TGCGCCAGCAGCCGGGGACTAGCGGGGGGCAATGAGCAGTTCTTC. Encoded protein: CASSRGLAGGNEQFF.

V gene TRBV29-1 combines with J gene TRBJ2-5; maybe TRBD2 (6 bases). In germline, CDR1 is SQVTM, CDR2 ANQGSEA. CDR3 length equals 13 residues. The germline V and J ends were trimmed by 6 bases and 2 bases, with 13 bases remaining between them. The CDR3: CSVNRDLQETQYF. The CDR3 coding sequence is TGCAGCGTGAACCGGGACTTGCAAGAGACCCAGTACTTC.

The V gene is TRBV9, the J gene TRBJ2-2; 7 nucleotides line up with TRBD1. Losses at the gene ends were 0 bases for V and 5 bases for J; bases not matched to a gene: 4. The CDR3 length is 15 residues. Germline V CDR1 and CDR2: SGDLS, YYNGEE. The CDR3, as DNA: TGTGCCAGCAGCGTAGGGACAGGCGTTACCGGGGAGCTGTTTTTT. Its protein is CASSVGTGVTGELFF.

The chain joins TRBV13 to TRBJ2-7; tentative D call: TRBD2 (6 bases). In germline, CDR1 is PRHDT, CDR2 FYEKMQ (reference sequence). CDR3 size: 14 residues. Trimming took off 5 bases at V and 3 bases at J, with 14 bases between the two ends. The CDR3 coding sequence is TGTGCCAGCAGCCGCGCGGGACCCAGCTACGAGCAGTACTTC. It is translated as CASSRAGPSYEQYF. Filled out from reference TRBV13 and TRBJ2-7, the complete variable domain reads AAGVIQSPRHLIKEKRETATLKCYPIPRHDTVYWYQQGPGQDPQFLISFYEKMQSDKGSIPDRFSAQQFSDYHSELNMSSLELGDSALYFCASSRAGPSYEQYFGPGTRLTVT.

The CDR3, as DNA: TGTGCCAGCAGCGTAGCACAGAATTCACCCCTCCACTTT. The encoded protein is CASSVAQNSPLHF. The chain combines TRBV9 with TRBJ1-6; the D is unclear. CDR3 length equals 13 residues. V was pared by 0 bases and J by 7 bases, with 5 bases between. CDR1 and CDR2 from the germline V gene are SGDLS and YYNGEE.

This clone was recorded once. The CDR3 region has the DNA TGTGCCAGCAGCTTAGTTACAGGGGACACCGGGGAGCTGTTTTTT. Translation: CASSLVTGDTGELFF. The gene calls are TRBV11-2 and TRBJ2-2; 7 bases agree with TRBD1. Losses at the gene ends were 1 base for V and 3 bases for J; bases not matched to a gene: 2. CDR3 size: 15 residues. The germline V gene encodes CDR1 SGHAT and CDR2 FQNNGV.